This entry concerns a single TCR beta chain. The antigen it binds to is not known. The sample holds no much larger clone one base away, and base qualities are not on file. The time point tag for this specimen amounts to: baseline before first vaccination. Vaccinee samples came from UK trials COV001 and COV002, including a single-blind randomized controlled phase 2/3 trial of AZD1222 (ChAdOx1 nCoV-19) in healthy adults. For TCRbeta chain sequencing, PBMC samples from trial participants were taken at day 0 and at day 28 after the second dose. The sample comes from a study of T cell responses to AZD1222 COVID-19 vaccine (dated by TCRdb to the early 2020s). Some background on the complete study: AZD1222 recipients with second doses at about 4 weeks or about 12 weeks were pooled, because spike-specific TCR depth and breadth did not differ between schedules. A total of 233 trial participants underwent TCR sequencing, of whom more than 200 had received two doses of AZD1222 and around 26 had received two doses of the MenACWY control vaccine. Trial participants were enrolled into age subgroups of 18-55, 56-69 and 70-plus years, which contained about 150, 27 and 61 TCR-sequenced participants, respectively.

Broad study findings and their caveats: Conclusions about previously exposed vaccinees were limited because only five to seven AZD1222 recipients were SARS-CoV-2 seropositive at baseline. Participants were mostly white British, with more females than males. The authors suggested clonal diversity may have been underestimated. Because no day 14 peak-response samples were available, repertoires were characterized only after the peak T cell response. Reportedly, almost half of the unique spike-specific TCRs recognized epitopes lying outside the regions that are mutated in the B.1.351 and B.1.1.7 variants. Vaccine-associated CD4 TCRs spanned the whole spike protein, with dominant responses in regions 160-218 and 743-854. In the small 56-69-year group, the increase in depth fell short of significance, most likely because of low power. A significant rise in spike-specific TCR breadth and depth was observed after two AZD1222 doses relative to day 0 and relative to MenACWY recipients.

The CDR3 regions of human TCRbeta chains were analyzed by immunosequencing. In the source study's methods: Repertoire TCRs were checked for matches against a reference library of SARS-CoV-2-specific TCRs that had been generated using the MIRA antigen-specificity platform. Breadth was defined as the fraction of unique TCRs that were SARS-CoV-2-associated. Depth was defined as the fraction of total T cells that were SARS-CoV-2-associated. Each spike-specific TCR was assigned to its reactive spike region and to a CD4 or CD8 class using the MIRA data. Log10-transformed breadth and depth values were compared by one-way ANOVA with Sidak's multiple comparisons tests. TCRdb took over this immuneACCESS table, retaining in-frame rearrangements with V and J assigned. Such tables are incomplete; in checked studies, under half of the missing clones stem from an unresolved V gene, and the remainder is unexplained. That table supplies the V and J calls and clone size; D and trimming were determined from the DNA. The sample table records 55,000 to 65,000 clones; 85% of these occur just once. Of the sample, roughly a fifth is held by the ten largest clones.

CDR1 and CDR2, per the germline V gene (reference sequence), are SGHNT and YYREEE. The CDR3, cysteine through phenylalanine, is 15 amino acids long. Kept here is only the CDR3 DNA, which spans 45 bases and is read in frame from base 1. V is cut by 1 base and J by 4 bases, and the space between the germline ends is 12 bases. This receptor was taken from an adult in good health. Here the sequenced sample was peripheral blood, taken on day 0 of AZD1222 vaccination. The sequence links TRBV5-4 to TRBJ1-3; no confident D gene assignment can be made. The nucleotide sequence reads TGTGCCAGCAGCTTGTCCCCGGGTCCCGGAAACACCATATATTTT. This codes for CASSLSPGPGNTIYF.